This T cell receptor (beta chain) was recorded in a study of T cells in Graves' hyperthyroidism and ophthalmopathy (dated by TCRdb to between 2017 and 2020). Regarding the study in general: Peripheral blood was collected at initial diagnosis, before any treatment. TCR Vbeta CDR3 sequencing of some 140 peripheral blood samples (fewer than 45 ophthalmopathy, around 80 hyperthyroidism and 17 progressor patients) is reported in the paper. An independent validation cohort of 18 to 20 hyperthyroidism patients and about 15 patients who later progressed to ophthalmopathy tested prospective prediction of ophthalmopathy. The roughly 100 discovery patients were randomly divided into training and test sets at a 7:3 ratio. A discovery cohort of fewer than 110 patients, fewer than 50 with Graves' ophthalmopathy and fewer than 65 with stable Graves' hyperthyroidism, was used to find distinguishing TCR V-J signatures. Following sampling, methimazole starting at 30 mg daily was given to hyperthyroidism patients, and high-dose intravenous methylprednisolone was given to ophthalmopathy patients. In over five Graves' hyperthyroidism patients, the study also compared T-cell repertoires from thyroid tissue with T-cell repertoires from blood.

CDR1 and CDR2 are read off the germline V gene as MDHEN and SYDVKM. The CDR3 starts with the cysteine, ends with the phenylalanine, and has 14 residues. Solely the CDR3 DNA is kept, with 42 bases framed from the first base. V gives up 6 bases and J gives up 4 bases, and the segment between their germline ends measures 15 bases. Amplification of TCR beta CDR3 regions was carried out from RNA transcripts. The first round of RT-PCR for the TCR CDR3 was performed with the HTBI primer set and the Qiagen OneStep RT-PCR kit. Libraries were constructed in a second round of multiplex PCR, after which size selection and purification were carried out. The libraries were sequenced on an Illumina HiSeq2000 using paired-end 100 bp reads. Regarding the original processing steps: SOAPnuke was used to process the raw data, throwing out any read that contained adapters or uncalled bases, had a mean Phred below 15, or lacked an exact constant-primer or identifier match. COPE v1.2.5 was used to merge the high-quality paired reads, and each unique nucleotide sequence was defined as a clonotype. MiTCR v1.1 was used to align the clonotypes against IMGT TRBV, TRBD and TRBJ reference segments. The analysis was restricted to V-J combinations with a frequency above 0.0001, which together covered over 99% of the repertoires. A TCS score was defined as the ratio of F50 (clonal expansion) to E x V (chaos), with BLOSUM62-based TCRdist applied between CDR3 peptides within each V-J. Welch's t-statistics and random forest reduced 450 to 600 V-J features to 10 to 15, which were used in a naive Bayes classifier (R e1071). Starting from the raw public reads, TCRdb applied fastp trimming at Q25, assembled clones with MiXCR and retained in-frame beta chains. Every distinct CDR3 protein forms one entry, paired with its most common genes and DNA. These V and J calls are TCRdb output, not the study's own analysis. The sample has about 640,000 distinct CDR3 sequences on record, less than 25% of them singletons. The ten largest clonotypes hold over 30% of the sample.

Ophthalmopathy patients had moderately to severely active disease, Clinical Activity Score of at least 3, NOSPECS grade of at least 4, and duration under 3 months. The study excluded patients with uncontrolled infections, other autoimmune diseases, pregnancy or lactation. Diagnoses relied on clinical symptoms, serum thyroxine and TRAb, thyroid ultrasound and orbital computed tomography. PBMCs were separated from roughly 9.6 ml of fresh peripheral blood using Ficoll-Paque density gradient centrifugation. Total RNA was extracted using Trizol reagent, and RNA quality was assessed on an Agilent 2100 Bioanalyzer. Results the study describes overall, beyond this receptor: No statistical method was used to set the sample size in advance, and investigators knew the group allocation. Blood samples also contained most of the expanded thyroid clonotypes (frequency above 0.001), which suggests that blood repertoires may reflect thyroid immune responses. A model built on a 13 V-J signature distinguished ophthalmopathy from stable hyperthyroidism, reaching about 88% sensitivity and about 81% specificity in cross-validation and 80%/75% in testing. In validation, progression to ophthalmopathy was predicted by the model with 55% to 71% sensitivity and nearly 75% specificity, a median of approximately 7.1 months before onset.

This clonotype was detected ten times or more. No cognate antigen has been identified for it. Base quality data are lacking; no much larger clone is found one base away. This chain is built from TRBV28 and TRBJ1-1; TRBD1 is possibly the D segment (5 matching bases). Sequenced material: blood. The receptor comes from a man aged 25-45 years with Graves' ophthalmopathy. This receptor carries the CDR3 CASSPPDRITEAFF. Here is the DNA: TGTGCCAGCAGCCCGCCCGACAGAATCACTGAAGCTTTCTTT.